This section outlines one TCR beta chain sequence together with its context. Its antigen remains unidentified. There are no base qualities to consult, and no much larger clone falls within one base. In total, 500 to 700 healthy bone marrow donors made up the cohort. All cohort members were sampled while nominally healthy, although unrecorded immune exposures were likely present. The donor was CMV seronegative and belonged to the group of 352 seronegative cohort members. Each donor provided a peripheral blood sample, and peripheral blood mononuclear cells were used for TCR beta sequencing. Genomic DNA was extracted from the blood cell samples with the Qiagen DNeasy Blood Extraction Kit. The data stem from a study of cytomegalovirus exposure and HLA in healthy donors (dated by TCRdb to 2017 to 2019). Notes on the research overall: An earlier analysis of 550 to 700 of the donors reported 250 to 350 Gb of sequence data and some 120 million unique TCR beta sequences from 150 million to 200 million T cells. To study patterns of TCR occurrence, a later analysis re-analyzed previously published TCR beta repertoires from under 750 donors and added high-resolution HLA genotyping. Of the 398 genotyped donors, approximately 81% were placed in the genetic ancestry cluster associated with self-reported Caucasian donors. Donor age, sex, ethnicity and CMV serostatus were compiled together with the repertoire data. Roughly 300 gigabases of sequencing data and about 92 million unique TCR sequences made up an early release that covered approximately 620 HLA-typed donors. To decide whether each TCR beta V gene segment behaved as functional or pseudogenic, an earlier analysis of fewer than 750 of the donors relied on high-throughput TCR beta sequencing. All discovery cohort repertoires had been generated on a single sequencing platform. Across around 400 genotyped donors of the cohort, an average of about 250,000 unique TCR beta nucleotide sequences per donor were sequenced, and roughly 17% of those sequences were non-productive. A later genetic analysis took genome-wide SNP genotypes for about three fifths of the 666 donors and used that subset as a discovery cohort. Four or five DR-DQ haplotypes were handled as single units for association and clustering because linkage in the cohort was strong. Both class I and class II loci were covered by HLA typing, at four-digit resolution. To predict cytomegalovirus infection status, the study combined high-throughput TCR immunosequencing, statistical association of individual TCRs with disease status, and machine learning. Typing coverage varied by locus: about 620-640 donors for A, B, C, DRB1 and DQB1; approximately 500 for DQA1; about 570 for DPA1; approximately 470 for DPB1. The study aimed to test whether cataloging public T cell receptors could reveal signatures of past pathogen exposure. In addition to the first cohort of 500 to 850 subjects, a separate validation cohort of 120 different subjects was used. The T cell repertoires of 666 subjects were profiled by immunosequencing and related to cytomegalovirus serostatus. Rather than using new phenotypic data, the later analysis identified candidate immune exposures from TCR beta sequences and from how often those sequences occurred across donors.

What the research found in general, with its limitations: Most TCR sequences were seen in very few donors, while some public TCRs were found in many individuals. A further reported finding was that TCR beta sequences accurately predicted the HLA-A and HLA-B alleles for most subjects in the first cohort. The cohort was sequenced for TCR beta chains only, and without alpha or paired-chain data the features that could be detected were limited. HLA typing was unavailable for some donors at each locus, so association tests used only the typed subset. The authors suggested that the approach could potentially be extended to other disease states and immunological phenotypes. When HLA alleles, especially DR and DQ, strongly co-occurred, attributing TCR associations to individual alleles was difficult. In both the original and validation cohorts, the classifier was reported to diagnose cytomegalovirus status with high specificity and sensitivity. In a later analysis, the rate of TCR association differed among HLA loci, with DRB1 alleles having the most associated TCRs and HLA-C alleles having the fewest. In a later analysis, several top co-occurrence clusters were reported to appear linked to parvovirus B19, influenza, CMV and Epstein-Barr virus. Linkage disequilibrium might explain the correlated functional status among segregating V segments, but an unknown experimental factor could not be excluded. A group of highly shared sequence variants was considered likely to be a technical artifact of the sequencing pipeline. V-gene and J-gene trimming of TCR beta chains was associated with a missense DCLRE1C variant in a later genetic analysis, and the association was replicated in an independent cohort. According to a later analysis, most CMV-associated TCR beta chains appeared to be HLA-restricted, and the HLA associations seemed to be driven largely by CMV exposure. Because counts were too low, fewer than 20 rarely observed V segments, including chromosome 9 orphons, were excluded from the earlier analysis of 500 to 700 of the donors. Three of the identified cytomegalovirus-associated TCR beta chains were confirmed in vitro to be specific for cytomegalovirus antigens. In a later analysis, more than 15,000 TCR beta sequences were associated with specific HLA alleles at a false discovery rate of 0.05. CMV serostatus was the only immune exposure information available for the cohort. Because the 87-base-pair reads could not distinguish some IMGT-functional V segments, including TRBV6-2 and TRBV6-3, those segments were excluded. In an earlier analysis of over 550 of the donors, most TCR beta V segments were observed in productive rearrangements about 87% or about 30% of the time, broadly matching IMGT annotations. In a later analysis, HLA-associated TCR beta chains showed more clonal expansion and lower generation probabilities than non-associated chains that were equally common. A total of 150 to 200 TCR beta chains were listed by the study as associated with cytomegalovirus. In a later genetic analysis, fewer N-insertions in productive TCRs were reported among donors in an Asian-associated ancestry cluster than the roughly 670-donor mean. Sequencing depth was assumed to be roughly uniform across donors in the presence/absence analyses, though that assumption may not hold.

Library prep was done by the immunoSEQ multiplex PCR assay. A mixture of 60 forward primers for TCR Vbeta segments and 13 reverse primers for TCR Jbeta segments was used in the multiplex PCR. A multiplex PCR assay on genomic DNA amplified the CDR3 region of rearranged TCR beta genes. Amplified TCR beta libraries were sequenced as 87-base-pair reads on the Illumina HiSeq System. The paper's data handling went like this. A later analysis tallied around 87 million unique TCR beta chains across the 700 or so repertoires, and about 10 million of those chains were shared by two or more donors. Raw reads were error-corrected and collapsed into unique sequences by a nearest-neighbor algorithm in which closely related sequences were merged to remove PCR and sequencing errors. CDR3 sequences were aligned to IMGT reference sequences to assign V, D and J gene segments. For a sequence to be retained, at least a six-nucleotide match to both a V gene segment and a J gene segment was required. A rearrangement counted as productive if the CDR3 had no stop codons and remained in frame with V and J, and every other rearrangement counted as non-productive. CDR3 was defined according to IMGT convention as the region running from the second conserved V-encoded cysteine to the conserved J-encoded phenylalanine. The earlier analysis of 450 to 750 of the donors excluded any sequence lacking an unambiguous match to a single V gene segment. In an earlier analysis of about 590 of the donors, a V segment was called functional when productive rearrangements were above 56.7%, and segregating when the standard deviation between donors exceeded 5%. A statistical classification framework was built for diagnosing cytomegalovirus status from the catalog of TCR beta chain sequences. A later analysis assigned V and J genes by comparing TCR nucleotide sequences with IMGT/GENE-DB human TR gene sequences. In a later analysis, CDR3 sequences and most-parsimonious VDJ recombination scenarios were assigned using the TCRdist pipeline. In a later analysis, every TCR beta chain was defined by the combination of its CDR3 amino acid sequence and its V-gene family, and reads without a unique V-gene family were dropped. In a later analysis, approximately 590 highly shared, low-generation-probability nucleotide sequences were removed to address suspected cross-contamination and a sequencing artifact. In a later analysis, a clonal expansion index was calculated for each public chain from normalized within-repertoire ranks of inferred template counts. In a later analysis, generation probabilities were computed with a VDJ recombination model fitted to out-of-frame rearrangements, and the resulting probabilities were checked against IGoR. In a later analysis, hypergeometric tests were used to score TCR-TCR, TCR-HLA and TCR-CMV co-occurrence, with a repertoire-size bias correction applied to TCR pairs. To estimate false discovery rates, a later analysis permuted the HLA or CMV assignments 20 times. In a later analysis, co-occurring TCRs were grouped using DBSCAN, with TCRdist sequence similarity added in when clustering inside HLA-allele-positive subsets. Co-occurrence clustering excluded repertoires with fewer than 30,000 or more than 120,000 public chains, plus five with anomalous nucleotide sharing. TCRdb obtained this table from immuneACCESS and retained in-frame rearrangements with V and J assigned. These tables miss some clones; where compared with another copy, unresolved V genes account for less than half of the shortfall, and the remainder is unexplained. V and J calls and clone size come straight from that table; D and trimming were deduced from the DNA. This sample is represented by over 90,000 clones; around 73% of them were singletons. The ten largest clones capture over 3% of the sample.

CDR1 and CDR2 are read off the germline V gene (reference sequence) as SGHNT and YYREEE. The CDR3 numbers 14 residues from cysteine through phenylalanine. CDR3 DNA is the only sequence kept; it has 42 bases, read in frame from the first base. Germline trimming amounts to 4 bases on V and 0 bases on J, with 0 as the count of junction bases outside the gene matches. The sequenced sample was PBMCs. The sequence joins TRBV5-4 to TRBJ2-1, and 8 junction bases match TRBD2. This clonotype was obtained from a man between 35 and 55 years old in good health and CMV-seronegative. The CDR3 corresponds to CASSAGGSYNEQFF. The nucleotide sequence reads TGTGCCAGCAGCGCGGGGGGCTCCTACAATGAGCAGTTCTTC.